Included here is one T cell receptor beta chain sequence, with context. The sort gate was single viable CD3+CD4+CD8-CD45RO+ cells for memory CD4+ T cells. After thawing, CD4+ T cells were positively selected. Repertoires were generated with immunoSEQ multiplex PCR, while TCRdb's copy carries only in-frame clones and drops some. Among some 73,000 clones listed, 60% to 80% were seen once. The sample originates from a study of memory CD4+ T cells and cytomegalovirus serostatus. Study details: This sample comes from healthy Belgian adults, eight or nine CMV seropositive, approximately 25 seronegative.

CDR3 length: 13 residues. Germline CDR1 reads LGHNT; CDR2 reads FRNRAP. Between the trimmed V and J ends, which lost 4 bases and 4 bases, there was a span of 10 bases. V gene TRBV12-5 combines with J gene TRBJ1-1; D unclear. What was sequenced was memory CD4+ T cells from blood. This sequence originates from an adult in good health and CMV-seropositive. CDR3 in DNA: TGTGCTAGTGGTTCCGGCCCGGGCACTGAAGCTTTCTTT. This translates into CASGSGPGTEAFF.